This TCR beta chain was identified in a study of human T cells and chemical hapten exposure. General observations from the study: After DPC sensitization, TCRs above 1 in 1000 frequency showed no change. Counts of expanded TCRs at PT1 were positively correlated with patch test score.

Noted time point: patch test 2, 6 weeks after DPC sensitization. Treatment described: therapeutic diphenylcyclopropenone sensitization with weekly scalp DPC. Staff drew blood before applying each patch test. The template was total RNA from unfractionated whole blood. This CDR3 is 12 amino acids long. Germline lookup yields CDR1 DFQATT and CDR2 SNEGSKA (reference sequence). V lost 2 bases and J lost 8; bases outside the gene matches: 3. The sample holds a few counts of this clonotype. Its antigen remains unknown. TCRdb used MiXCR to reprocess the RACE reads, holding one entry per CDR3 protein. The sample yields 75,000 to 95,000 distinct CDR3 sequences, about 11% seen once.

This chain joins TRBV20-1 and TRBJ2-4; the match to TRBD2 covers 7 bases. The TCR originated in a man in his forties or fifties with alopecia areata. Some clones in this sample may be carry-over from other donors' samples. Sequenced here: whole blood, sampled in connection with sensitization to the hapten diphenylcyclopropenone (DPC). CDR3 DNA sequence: TGCAGTGCTAGACAGGGAGGGGACATTCAGTACTTC. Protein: CSARQGGDIQYF.